This T cell receptor beta chain originates from a study of shared clonotypes between healthy human individuals. Study-wide points: Sampling used blood alone; tissue repertoires probably differ.

Sequencing used immunoSEQ multiplex PCR; TCRdb keeps in-frame clones, though not all of them. The sample shows 1.5 million to 2.5 million clones, about 94% of them seen only once. In regard to this clone: What it binds is not known.

CD45RO-negative cells were positively selected for CCR7, leaving out terminally differentiated effector memory CD45RA+ cells. Germline lookup yields CDR1 SGHDN and CDR2 FVKESK. V shed 0 bases and J shed 3 bases, with 18 bases lying between them. The length of the CDR3 is 17 residues. This clonotype was sampled from a man aged 18 to 30 in good health. The V and J genes are TRBV14 and TRBJ2-7; D perhaps matches TRBD2 (5 bases). Material for sequencing was naive CD8+ T cells sorted from blood. DNA for the CDR3: TGTGCCAGCAGCCAAGATAGATCGACTACCCGGGACTACGAGCAGTACTTC. Its protein product is CASSQDRSTTRDYEQYF.